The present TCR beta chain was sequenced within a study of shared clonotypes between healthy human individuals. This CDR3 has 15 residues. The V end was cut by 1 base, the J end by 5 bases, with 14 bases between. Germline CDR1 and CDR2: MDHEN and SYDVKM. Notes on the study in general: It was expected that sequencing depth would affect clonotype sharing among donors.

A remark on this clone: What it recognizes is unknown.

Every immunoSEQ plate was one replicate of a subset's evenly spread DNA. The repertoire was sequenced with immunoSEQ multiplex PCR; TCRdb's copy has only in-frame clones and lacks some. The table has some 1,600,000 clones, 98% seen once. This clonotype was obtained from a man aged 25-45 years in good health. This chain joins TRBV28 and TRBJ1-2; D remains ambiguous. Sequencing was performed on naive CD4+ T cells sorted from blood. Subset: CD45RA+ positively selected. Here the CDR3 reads CASSLSGRRRYGYTF. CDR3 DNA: TGTGCCAGCAGTTTATCGGGCCGGCGACGGTATGGCTACACCTTC.